The following is a TCR beta chain sequence with its context. No antigen is known for it. No base qualities exist here, and no much larger clone lies one base off it. The sample comes from a study of CD8+ T cells in alopecia areata (dated by TCRdb to 2017 to 2018). Regarding the study in general: The treated patients took part in an open-label pilot trial in which moderate-to-severe alopecia areata was treated with oral tofacitinib at 5 to 10 mg twice daily. Clonality in the scalp was compared among normal scalp (n=4), patchy alopecia areata scalp (n=8), and alopecia totalis/universalis scalp (n=8). To study T cell clonal expansion in alopecia areata, the researchers applied high-throughput TCRbeta sequencing to both the C3H/HeJ mouse model and human patients. Patients stayed on tofacitinib for 6 to 18 months and then had 6 months of follow-up off drug so that delayed response and recurrence could be assessed. Tofacitinib-treated patients had biopsies at baseline and at 4 and 24 weeks of treatment, with a later scalp biopsy in several patients. RNA was extracted with the PAXgene miRNA kit for fixed scalp, the miRNeasy kit for PBMCs, and the RNeasy kit for mouse skin. In humans, TCRbeta sequencing was performed on scalp tissue and on sorted CD4+ and CD8+ peripheral blood T cells from healthy controls and from patients with patchy or totalis/universalis alopecia areata. Amplification of TCRbeta CDR3 regions was done by immunoSEQ multiplex PCR using 35 Vbeta forward primers and 13 Jbeta reverse primers. What the work shows at the level of the full study, not this receptor alone: Compared with normal scalp, lesional scalp, particularly in alopecia totalis/universalis, had higher clonality and more expanded CD8+ clones, which suggests antigenic drive. TCR sequences shared between patients were less clear than in mice, possibly partly because of HLA diversity in the patient population. Unlike mouse skin, where gammadelta T cells dominate, normal human skin contains resident alphabeta T cells that get sequenced too, which complicates analysis of the scalp TCR repertoire.

According to the germline V gene, CDR1 reads KGHSH and CDR2 reads LQKENI. V lost 3 bases and J lost 5 bases; the stretch between them is 11 bases long. The CDR3 has 14 amino acids, counting the end cysteine and phenylalanine. This entry keeps only the CDR3 DNA: 42 bases, framed from base 1. The meaning of the sample's time point label: baseline before oral tofacitinib. Lesional scalp punch biopsies and peripheral blood were obtained from alopecia areata patients. PBMCs were isolated by density centrifugation and stained for CD3, CD4 and CD8, and CD4+ and CD8+ T cells were sorted on a FACSAria. Libraries were prepared through the immunoSEQ multiplex PCR assay. For TCR sequencing, RNA was extracted from every sample and reverse transcribed into cDNA to serve as template. SuperScript III was used to make first-strand cDNA, primed with a 2:1 mix of oligo-dT and random hexamers. A synthetic immune receptor repertoire was used to assess amplification bias, and residual bias was removed computationally. From the authors' description of their analysis: Raw reads were preprocessed for error removal, and CDR3 was defined according to IMGT conventions as running from the conserved cysteine to phenylalanine. Clonality was calculated as 1 minus Shannon entropy normalized by log2 of the number of productive unique TCRs. CD4 or CD8 identity of scalp clones was inferred by cross-referencing scalp TCRbeta sequences with sorted blood CD4 and CD8 repertoires. TCRdb took over this immuneACCESS table, retaining in-frame rearrangements with V and J assigned. Such tables are incomplete; in checked studies, under half of the missing clones stem from an unresolved V gene, and the remainder is unexplained. V and J calls and clone size are given by that table; D and trimming were obtained from the DNA. The sample records around 140,000 clones, 51% of which are singletons. In total, the top ten clones hold more than 0.95% of the sample.

This TCR derives from a human donor with alopecia areata. The sequences come from CD4+ T cells sorted from blood, collected at week 0. The rearranged chain carries TRBV18 and TRBJ2-1, with a tentative D gene TRBD2 over 6 matching bases. The nucleotide sequence reads TGTGCCAGCTCACCCCAGCGGGCCCACAATGAGCAGTTCTTC. Its product reads: CASSPQRAHNEQFF.